This paragraph reports one T cell receptor beta chain. Its antigen remains unknown. The data stem from a study of Ad26.COV2.S vaccination and SARS-CoV-2 variants. Across the study: Ad26.COV2.S, an intramuscular injection, was given once or twice 56 days apart.

V was shortened by 9 bases and J by 4 bases, with 12 bases between the two germline ends. Germline V lookup: CDR1 MDHEN, CDR2 SYDVKM. The CDR3 length is 12 residues. The data were produced by immunoSEQ multiplex PCR, yet TCRdb's version contains in-frame clones alone and is incomplete. The sample shows 410,000 or so clones, about 93% of them seen only once. Whole-study findings and limits: TCR breadth and depth estimates may have understated total T cell responses.

Treatment: 15 to 20 received Ad26.COV2.S at low or high dose, single or two shots; 5 received placebo; per-sample allocation not given. Sampling took place 63 days after the first vaccine or placebo injection. The genes are TRBV28 and TRBJ1-2; perhaps TRBD1 as D (5 bases). This clonotype was sampled from a person aged 18-60 years who received the Ad26.COV2.S COVID-19 vaccine or a placebo. The sample in question was peripheral blood, obtained in a trial of Ad26.COV2.S vaccine versus placebo. The CDR3 DNA reads as TGTGCCAGTGACACTCAGGGCTATGGCTACACCTTC. Translating gives CASDTQGYGYTF.